The 25 T cell receptor beta chains listed next were all sequenced from one sample in a study of Graves' ophthalmopathy and Graves' hyperthyroidism. RNA transcripts were the source from which TCR beta CDR3 regions were amplified. HTBI primers served in a first-round RT-PCR, which a second-round multiplex PCR followed. MiXCR, applied by TCRdb to the multiplex PCR reads, yields one record per CDR3 protein. This table has over a million distinct CDR3 sequences, about 40% appearing once. Input material: peripheral blood or thyroid tissue (not recorded which). These TCRs come from an adult man with Graves' hyperthyroidism.

On this clonotype: A much larger clone sits a single nucleotide away, making a read error possible. The chain joins TRBV12-3 or TRBV12-4 to TRBJ2-7; TRBD1 agrees at 9 bases. The CDR3 spans 14 residues. The DNA of the CDR3 is TGTGCCAGCAGTCTCACGGACAGGGGAGCCGAGCAGCACTTC. Its protein is CASSLTDRGAEQHF.

This chain connects TRBV12-3 or TRBV12-4 to TRBJ2-7, with D uncertain. Between the trimmed V and J ends, which lost 5 bases and 1 base, there was a span of 12 bases. CDR3 length equals 14 residues. CDR3 coding DNA: TGTGCCAGCAGTCCGGGCCGACGGTCCTACGAGCAGTACTTC. It yields the protein CASSPGRRSYEQYF.

There are many counts of this clonotype. The chain recombines TRBV7-9 with TRBJ1-1; D unclear. CDR1 is SEHNR and CDR2 is FQNEAQ in the germline V gene (reference sequence). The length of the CDR3 is 14 residues. V lost 8 bases and J lost 0, with 13 bases in between. The CDR3 protein is CASVPRDMNTEAFF. The CDR3 nucleotides are TGTGCCAGCGTACCCCGTGACATGAACACTGAAGCTTTCTTT.

This clonotype was seen only a few times. V gene TRBV4-1 combines with J gene TRBJ2-5; D is ambiguous. V was clipped by 3 bases and J by 3 bases, with 11 bases between them. Per germline, CDR1 MGHRA and CDR2 YSYEKL. This CDR3 spans 14 amino acids. The CDR3 is CASSHGRREETQYF. CDR3 bases: TGCGCCAGCAGCCATGGTAGGCGTGAAGAGACCCAGTACTTC.

The CDR3 region is CASSQEYWRFHEQYF. CDR3 bases: TGCGCCAGCAGCCAAGAGTATTGGCGATTCCACGAGCAGTACTTC. The J gene is TRBJ2-7, the V gene TRBV4-1; D is undetermined. Germline-derived CDR1 and CDR2 are MGHRA and YSYEKL. Deletions cut 0 bases from V and 5 bases from J, with 14 bases between. The CDR3 length is 15 residues.

The chain joins TRBV20-1 to TRBJ1-4, with D unclear. In germline, CDR1 is DFQATT, CDR2 SNEGSKA (reference sequence). CDR3 length: 14 amino acids. With 5 bases removed from V and 1 base from J, the gap between germline ends came to 11 bases. The CDR3 sequence: CSAHLAGTNEKLFF. The CDR3 DNA reads TGCAGTGCTCATTTGGCGGGAACTAATGAAAAACTGTTTTTT.

This clonotype was recorded at least ten times. The chain recombines TRBV10-3 with TRBJ1-2; D unclear. CDR3 length equals 13 residues. Looked up from germline, CDR1 is ENHRY and CDR2 is SYGVKD. Trimming took 10 bases from V and 6 from J, leaving 18 bases between them. CDR3: CATEGVLRDGYTF. The CDR3 DNA is TGTGCCACCGAGGGTGTTCTAAGAGATGGCTACACCTTC.

The chain recombines TRBV10-2 with TRBJ1-1; 7 bases are a match to TRBD1. V lost 11 bases and J lost 1; bases outside the gene matches: 7. The CDR3 spans 13 residues. Germline V lookup: CDR1 WSHSY, CDR2 SAAADI. The chain's CDR3 is CADRVKRNTEAFF. CDR3 sequence (DNA): TGCGCCGACAGGGTCAAAAGGAACACTGAAGCTTTCTTT.

On this clonotype itself: Just one base apart from a much larger clone, this may be a read error. The rearrangement links TRBV19 to TRBJ1-6, with D possibly being TRBD1 (6 bases). CDR1 and CDR2 (germline): LNHDA, SQIVND (reference sequence). Trimming stripped 7 bases from V and 8 bases from J, with 12 bases between. The CDR3 loop spans 13 amino acids. The CDR3: CASTFAGDSPLHF. The CDR3 DNA reads as TGTGCCAGTACTTTCGCAGGGGATTCACCCCTCCACTTT.

The J gene is TRBJ1-1, the V gene TRBV29-1, with TRBD1 as a possible D gene (5 bases). V dropped 7 bases and J dropped 4 bases, with 16 bases sitting between them. CDR1 and CDR2 from the germline V gene are SQVTM and ANQGSEA. The CDR3 has 13 amino acids. This chain's CDR3 is CSAQSLGGTEAFF. CDR3 DNA sequence: TGCAGCGCCCAATCTCTCGGGGGCACTGAAGCTTTCTTT.

This clonotype was observed a handful of times. The chain joins TRBV28 to TRBJ1-1, with D perhaps TRBD1 (6 bases). Germline V lookup: CDR1 MDHEN, CDR2 SYDVKM. The CDR3 is made up of 14 amino acids. V gave up 6 bases and J gave up 7 bases, with 18 bases separating them. The CDR3 is CASSLPGQWIEAFF. The CDR3 DNA follows: TGTGCCAGCAGCTTACCTGGACAGTGGATTGAAGCTTTCTTT.

As concerns this clonotype: The junction differs from germline at one of its ends, possibly a read error. The rearrangement links TRBV6-5 to TRBJ1-4, with D possibly TRBD1 on 5 matching bases. The CDR3 runs to 13 residues. From germline, CDR1 is MNHEY and CDR2 SVGAGI. The CDR3 coding sequence is TGTGCCAGCAGTGGCGACAGTTGGGAAAAGCTGTCTTTT. Its protein is CASSGDSWEKLSF.

In its sample, this clonotype was seen many times. The rearrangement joins TRBV29-1 to TRBJ1-1; TRBD1 might be the D (6 bases). Trimming stripped 3 bases from V and 11 bases from J, with 19 bases between. Germline CDR1 reads SQVTM; CDR2 reads ANQGSEA. The CDR3 length is 13 residues. CDR3 in DNA: TGCAGCGTTGATGTCCTACAGGGCCGGGGGGCTTTCTTT. Protein sequence: CSVDVLQGRGAFF.

This clonotype was counted only a few times. The CDR3 is CASSSHLNYEQYF. The CDR3, as DNA: TGTGCCAGCAGTTCCCACCTGAACTACGAGCAGTACTTC. This chain joins TRBV6-1 and TRBJ2-7; the D is unclear. Germline CDR1 is MNHNS and CDR2 is SASEGT. The CDR3 runs to 13 residues. Between the trimmed V and J ends, which lost 5 bases and 3 bases, there was a span of 11 bases.

On this clonotype itself: A read error is possible here, since a much larger clone lies one base away. The chain uses TRBV5-1 and TRBJ2-7; possibly TRBD2 for D (5 bases). CDR3 length: 12 amino acids. V was pared by 7 bases and J by 2 bases, with 10 bases between. Germline values: CDR1 SGHRS, CDR2 YFSETQ. CDR3 in amino acids: CASWESTYEQYF. The CDR3 DNA reads TGCGCCAGCTGGGAGAGCACCTACGAGCAGTACTTC.

This clonotype turned up a few times. A much larger clone lies a single base off, so this may be a read error. V is TRBV4-1 and J is TRBJ2-5; D is undetermined. Trimming removed 0 bases from V and 1 base from J, with 6 bases in between. From germline, CDR1 is MGHRA and CDR2 YSYEKL. This CDR3 region has 14 residues. CDR3 bases: TGCGCCAGCAGCCAAGATTCAGGCCAAGAGACCCAGTACTTC. Its translation: CASSQDSGQETQYF.

This clonotype was picked up many times. The CDR3 coding sequence is TGTGCCATCAGTGGGCATGTTGGGCCGCTGAATGAAAAACTGTTTTTT. Translation gives CAISGHVGPLNEKLFF. V and J are TRBV10-3 and TRBJ1-4; D unclear. V lost 4 bases and J lost 5, with 17 bases in between. The CDR3 contains 16 residues. Per the germline V gene, CDR1 is ENHRY and CDR2 is SYGVKD.

This clonotype was seen a few times. The chain couples TRBV12-3 or TRBV12-4 to TRBJ1-5; D is ambiguous. V lost 6 bases and J 5 bases, leaving 14 bases between the germline ends. The CDR3 sequence is 14 residues long. Here the CDR3 DNA reads TGTGCCAGCAGCCAAGGGTGGTTGGATCAGCCCCAGCATTTT. This sequence encodes CASSQGWLDQPQHF.

The V call is TRBV20-1, the J call TRBJ2-7, with 9 bases fitting TRBD1. CDR3 length: 15 amino acids. CDR1 and CDR2 from the germline V gene are DFQATT and SNEGSKA (reference sequence). V trimming: 0 bases; J trimming: 4 bases; junction bases outside the gene matches: 7. CDR3 sequence (DNA): TGCAGTGCTAGAGATTTAGGACAGGGGACTTACGAGCAGTACTTC. Protein product: CSARDLGQGTYEQYF.

This clonotype has ten or more counts. This chain uses TRBV4-1 with TRBJ1-1; TRBD1 agrees at 9 bases. Germline V gene lookup returns CDR1 MGHRA and CDR2 YSYEKL. CDR3 length: 13 residues. Unmatched junction bases numbered 5, after V lost 1 base and J lost 11 bases. In nucleotides, the CDR3 is TGCGCCAGCAGCCAAGGACAGGGGGACGCGGCTTTCTTT. Amino acids: CASSQGQGDAAFF.

This chain uses TRBV2 with TRBJ2-7; D might be TRBD1 (6 bases). CDR1 is SNHLY, CDR2 FYNNEI, per germline. The CDR3 loop spans 15 amino acids. Trimming took off 8 bases at V and 7 bases at J, with 24 bases between the two ends. CDR3: CASVTQTGGSGEQYF. The CDR3 DNA is TGTGCCAGCGTGACTCAGACAGGAGGCAGTGGGGAGCAGTACTTC.

This clonotype was seen a few times. The DNA for the CDR3 is TGTGCCAGCAGTCGCCTTTGGGGGCGCGACACATATGGCTACACCTTC. Residues: CASSRLWGRDTYGYTF. The V gene is TRBV12-3 or TRBV12-4, the J gene TRBJ1-2; perhaps TRBD1 as D (6 bases). V was cut by 5 bases and J by 5 bases, with 21 bases left in between. The CDR3 length is 16 residues.

This clonotype has at least ten counts. V gene TRBV4-1 combines with J gene TRBJ2-2; D may be TRBD2 (6 bases). V lost 0 bases, J lost 6 bases, and 11 bases lay in between. The CDR3 spans 15 residues. Germline V lookup: CDR1 MGHRA, CDR2 YSYEKL. CDR3 in amino acids: CASSQDSGSAGELFF. The CDR3 DNA reads TGCGCCAGCAGCCAAGATAGCGGATCAGCCGGGGAGCTGTTTTTT.

V gene TRBV4-2 combines with J gene TRBJ2-2, with D possibly matching TRBD1 (6 bases). Germline CDR1 LGHNA, CDR2 YNFKEQ. V shed 5 bases and J shed 4 bases, with 14 bases lying between them. The CDR3 runs to 15 residues. The DNA of the CDR3 is TGTGCCAGCAGCGGTCTGACAGGAGCCACCGGGGAGCTGTTTTTT. Residues: CASSGLTGATGELFF.

The sample holds one count of this clonotype. This rearrangement joins TRBV29-1 to TRBJ2-7, with no clear D. The germline CDR1 and CDR2 sequences are SQVTM and ANQGSEA. CDR3 length: 12 amino acids. Trimming cost V 8 bases and J 3 bases, with 14 bases left between them. The CDR3 DNA reads TGCAGCCAGGCGAGTGTGGGCTACGAGCAGTACTTC. It yields the protein CSQASVGYEQYF.